Listed below are T cell receptor beta chains from one sample, sequenced in a study of blood T cell repertoires in COVID-19. Measured with immunoSEQ multiplex PCR; TCRdb has only the in-frame clones, and not every one. In the table there are 70,000 to 90,000 clones, approximately 80% of which are singletons. The sequenced sample was peripheral blood. These receptors were taken from a man aged 65-85 years with acute or convalescent COVID-19. CDR3s include the opening cysteine and the closing phenylalanine or tryptophan. The D gene is left open where the match is weak. The size entry is marked missing in some rows and otherwise reads once, few, many or a size class.

TRBJ1-4 - - TRBV7-9 TGTGCCAGCAGCCTACTTGTAACTAATGAAAAACTGTTTTTT CASSLLVTNEKLFF
TRBJ1-5 few TRBD1 TRBV28 TGTGCCAGCAGTGTTATCGGACAGGGTCGCAATCAGCCCCAGCATTTT CASSVIGQGRNQPQHF
TRBJ2-7 - - TRBV19 TGTGCCAGTAGTCCCCCGACCGCAGGGACAACCCTTCAGGGTTCCTACGAGCAGTACTTC CASSPPTAGTTLQGSYEQYF
TRBJ2-6 few TRBD1 TRBV9 TGTGCCAGCAGCGTTCTCAAGCCCGGGACAGGTCGCTCTGGGGCCAACGTCCTGACTTTC CASSVLKPGTGRSGANVLTF
TRBJ1-1 - TRBD1 TRBV6-5 TGTGCCAGCCGGACAGGGAACACTGAAGCTTTCTTT CASRTGNTEAFF
TRBJ1-4 - TRBD1 TRBV5-5 TGTGCCAGCAGCGCCCGACAGGGTTCAACTAATGAAAAACTGTTTTTT CASSARQGSTNEKLFF
TRBJ1-5 - - TRBV6-6 TGTGCCAGCAGACTCGATAGCAATCAGCCCCAGCATTTT CASRLDSNQPQHF
TRBJ2-5 - - TRBV5-1 TGCGCCAGCAGCTTCCAGCAAGAGACCCAGTACTTC CASSFQQETQYF
TRBJ1-5 - - TRBV28 TGTGCCAGCAGTAAGGGGAATCAGCCCCAGCATTTT CASSKGNQPQHF
TRBJ2-1 - - TRBV3-1/TRBV3-2 TGTGCCAGCAGCCAAGATCTTATCCCGGGCAGGGTGAACAATGAGCAGTTCTTC CASSQDLIPGRVNNEQFF
TRBJ2-3 - TRBD1 TRBV6-5 TGTGCCAGCAGTTACTCAGGGGGCGGTACGCAGTATTTT CASSYSGGGTQYF
TRBJ2-3 - TRBD2 TRBV3-1/TRBV3-2 TGTGCCAGCAGCCTCTCGGGACTAGCGGGGGTGGCCGATACGCAGTATTTT CASSLSGLAGVADTQYF
TRBJ1-6 few TRBD1 TRBV19 TGTGCCAGTAAAACATCTGGAGGGGGCGGTTCACCCCTCCACTTT CASKTSGGGGSPLHF
TRBJ1-1 few - TRBV25-1 TGTGCCAGCAGTGATCTCGCTGAAGCTTTCTTT CASSDLAEAFF
TRBJ2-1 - TRBD2 TRBV10-3 TGTGCCATCGGGGGACTAGCGGAACACAATGAGCAGTTCTTC CAIGGLAEHNEQFF
TRBJ2-1 - TRBD2 TRBV2 TGTGCCAGCAGCTACCTCCGGGGGGGCCCCAATGAGCAGTTCTTC CASSYLRGGPNEQFF
TRBJ1-2 - - TRBV13 TGTGCCAGCAGCTTAAGCCACGCACTCTATGGCTACACCTTC CASSLSHALYGYTF
TRBJ2-5 - - TRBV5-1 TGCGCCAGCAGCTTGGCCGGTAACCTCTATGAGACCCAGTACTTC CASSLAGNLYETQYF
TRBJ1-1 - - TRBV7-9 TGTGCCAGCAGCTCAACTCTAGGGGATATGAACACTGAAGCTTTCTTT CASSSTLGDMNTEAFF
TRBJ1-1 - - TRBV6-2/TRBV6-3 TGTGCCAGCAGTCGAACAGGGACGAACACTGAAGCTTTCTTT CASSRTGTNTEAFF
TRBJ1-2 - - TRBV10-3 TGTGCCATCAGTGAGACCCACGGCTATGGCTACACCTTC CAISETHGYGYTF
TRBJ2-7 - - TRBV30 TGTGCCTGGGACGAGACATTTGATAGCTCCTACGAGCAGTACTTC CAWDETFDSSYEQYF
TRBJ2-7 - - TRBV4-2 TGTGCCAGCAGCCAAGCATCCGAACTGTCATCCTACGAGCAGTACTTC CASSQASELSSYEQYF
TRBJ1-1 - TRBD1 TRBV29-1 TGCAGCGCTACAGGGGTTGGGAACACTGAAGCTTTCTTT CSATGVGNTEAFF